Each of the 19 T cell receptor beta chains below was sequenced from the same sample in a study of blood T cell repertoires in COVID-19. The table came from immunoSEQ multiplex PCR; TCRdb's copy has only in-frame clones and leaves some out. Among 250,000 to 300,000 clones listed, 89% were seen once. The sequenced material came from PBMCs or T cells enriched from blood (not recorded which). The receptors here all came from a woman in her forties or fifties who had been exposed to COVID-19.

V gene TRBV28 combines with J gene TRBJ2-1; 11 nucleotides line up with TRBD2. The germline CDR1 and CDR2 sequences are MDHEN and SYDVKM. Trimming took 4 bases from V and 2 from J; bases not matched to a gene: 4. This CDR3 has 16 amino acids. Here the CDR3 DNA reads TGTGCCAGCAGTTCACGGACTAGCGGGCCCTACAATGAGCAGTTCTTC. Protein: CASSSRTSGPYNEQFF.

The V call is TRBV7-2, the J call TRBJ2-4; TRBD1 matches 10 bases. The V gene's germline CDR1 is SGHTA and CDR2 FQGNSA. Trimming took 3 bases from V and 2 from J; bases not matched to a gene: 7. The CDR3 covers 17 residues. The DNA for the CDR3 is TGTGCCAGCAGCTTGAGGGGACAGGGGATCCCCAAAAACATTCAGTACTTC. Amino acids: CASSLRGQGIPKNIQYF.

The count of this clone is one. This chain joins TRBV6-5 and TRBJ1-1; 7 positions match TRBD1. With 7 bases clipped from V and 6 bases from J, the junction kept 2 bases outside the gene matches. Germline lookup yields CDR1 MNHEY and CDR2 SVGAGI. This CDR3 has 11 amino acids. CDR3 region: CASNRGSEAFF. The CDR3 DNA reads TGTGCCAGCAACAGGGGCTCTGAAGCTTTCTTT.

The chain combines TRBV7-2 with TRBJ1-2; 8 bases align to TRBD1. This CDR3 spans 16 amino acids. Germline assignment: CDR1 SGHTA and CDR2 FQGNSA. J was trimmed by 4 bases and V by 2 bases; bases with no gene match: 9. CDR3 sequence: CASSLTGGSAGYGYTF. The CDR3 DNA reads TGTGCCAGCAGCTTAACAGGGGGGAGCGCTGGCTATGGCTACACCTTC.

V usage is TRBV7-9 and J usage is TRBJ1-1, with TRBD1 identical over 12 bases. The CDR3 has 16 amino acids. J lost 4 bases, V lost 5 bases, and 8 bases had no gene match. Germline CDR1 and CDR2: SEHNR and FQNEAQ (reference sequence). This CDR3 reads CASSPGQGALGTEAFF. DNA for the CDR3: TGTGCCAGCAGCCCGGGACAGGGGGCGCTGGGCACTGAAGCTTTCTTT.

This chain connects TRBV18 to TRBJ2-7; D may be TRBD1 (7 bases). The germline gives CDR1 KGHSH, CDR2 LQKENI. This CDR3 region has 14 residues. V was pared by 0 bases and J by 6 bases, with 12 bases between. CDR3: CASSPPNRGGEQYF. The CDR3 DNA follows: TGTGCCAGCTCACCACCTAACAGGGGAGGCGAGCAGTACTTC.

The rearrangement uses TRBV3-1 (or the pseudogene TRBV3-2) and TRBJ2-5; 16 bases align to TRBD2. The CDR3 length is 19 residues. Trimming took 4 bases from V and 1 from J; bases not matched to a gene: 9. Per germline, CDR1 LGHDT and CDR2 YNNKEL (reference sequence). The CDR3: CASSPGTSGGAVPQETQYF. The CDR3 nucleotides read TGTGCCAGCAGCCCCGGGACTAGCGGGGGGGCGGTGCCCCAAGAGACCCAGTACTTC.

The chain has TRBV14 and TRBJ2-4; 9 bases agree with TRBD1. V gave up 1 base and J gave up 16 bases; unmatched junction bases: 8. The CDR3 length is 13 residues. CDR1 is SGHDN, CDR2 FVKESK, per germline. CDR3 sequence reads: CASSQGVRTGVYF. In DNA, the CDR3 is TGTGCCAGCAGCCAAGGAGTTAGGACAGGGGTATACTTC.

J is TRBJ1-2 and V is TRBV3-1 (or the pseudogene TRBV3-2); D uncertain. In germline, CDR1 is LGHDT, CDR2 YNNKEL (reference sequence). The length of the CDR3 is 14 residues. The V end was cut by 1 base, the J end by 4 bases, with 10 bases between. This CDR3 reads CASSQVGGSYGYTF. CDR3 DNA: TGTGCCAGCAGCCAAGTAGGAGGGTCCTATGGCTACACCTTC.

CDR3 sequence (DNA): TGTGCCAGCAGTGAAGCAGGGGTAGGGGAAAAACTGTTTTTT. Protein: CASSEAGVGEKLFF. The gene calls are TRBV6-1 and TRBJ1-4; D perhaps matches TRBD1 (5 bases). Between the trimmed V and J ends, which lost 0 bases and 8 bases, there was a span of 10 bases. The CDR3 has 14 amino acids. Germline values: CDR1 MNHNS, CDR2 SASEGT.

The CDR3 bases are TGTGCCAGCAGTTACATTGCGGGGGATAACTATGGCTACACCTTC. It codes for CASSYIAGDNYGYTF. The V call is TRBV6-2 or TRBV6-3, the J call TRBJ1-2; D might be TRBD1 (5 bases). Trimming left V 2 bases short and J 1 base short, with 11 bases between. Looked up from germline, CDR1 is MNHEY and CDR2 is SVGEGT. This CDR3 has 15 amino acids.

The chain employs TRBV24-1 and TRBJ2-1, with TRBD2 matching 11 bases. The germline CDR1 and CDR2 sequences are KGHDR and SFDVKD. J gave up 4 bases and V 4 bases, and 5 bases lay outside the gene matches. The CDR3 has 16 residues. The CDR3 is CATSDPLAGGYNEQFF. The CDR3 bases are TGTGCCACCAGTGACCCCCTAGCGGGGGGATACAATGAGCAGTTCTTC.

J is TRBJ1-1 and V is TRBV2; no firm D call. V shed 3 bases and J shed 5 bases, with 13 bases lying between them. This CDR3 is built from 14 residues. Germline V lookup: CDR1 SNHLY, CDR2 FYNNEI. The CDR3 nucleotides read TGTGCCAGCAGTGATTACGAGGGAGGGACTGAAGCTTTCTTT. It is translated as CASSDYEGGTEAFF.

The CDR3 here is CASSPNAVETQYF. The CDR3 region has the DNA TGTGCCAGCAGCCCCAACGCAGTCGAGACCCAGTACTTC. The V gene is TRBV28, the J gene TRBJ2-5, with D unresolved. V gave up 6 bases and J gave up 5 bases, with 13 bases separating them. The length of the CDR3 is 13 residues. Germline loops: CDR1 MDHEN, CDR2 SYDVKM. Variable domain in full (rest from reference TRBV28 and TRBJ2-5): DVKVTQSSRYLVKRTGEKVFLECVQDMDHENMFWYRQDPGLGLRLIYFSYDVKMKEKGDIPEGYSVSREKKERFSLILESASTNQTSMYLCASSPNAVETQYFGPGTRLLVL.

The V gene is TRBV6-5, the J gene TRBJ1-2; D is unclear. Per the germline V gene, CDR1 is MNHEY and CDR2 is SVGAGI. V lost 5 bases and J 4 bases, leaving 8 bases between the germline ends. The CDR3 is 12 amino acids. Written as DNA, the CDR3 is TGTGCCAGCAGTACTCGGAGCTATGGCTACACCTTC. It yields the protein CASSTRSYGYTF.

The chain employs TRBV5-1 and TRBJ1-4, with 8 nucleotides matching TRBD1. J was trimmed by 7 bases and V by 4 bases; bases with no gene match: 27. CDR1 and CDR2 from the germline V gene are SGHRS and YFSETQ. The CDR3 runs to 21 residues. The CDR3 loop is CASSLERRTGTVGHFPEKLFF. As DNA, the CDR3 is TGCGCCAGCAGCCTGGAAAGGCGGACAGGGACGGTGGGACATTTTCCTGAAAAACTGTTTTTT.

CDR3 nucleotides: TGCAGCCATATGCGGCTGGAGACCCAGTACTTC. This translates into CSHMRLETQYF. This chain links TRBV29-1 with TRBJ2-5; no reliable D call. Germline V lookup: CDR1 SQVTM, CDR2 ANQGSEA. With 8 bases removed from V and 5 bases from J, the gap between germline ends came to 12 bases. This CDR3 spans 11 amino acids.

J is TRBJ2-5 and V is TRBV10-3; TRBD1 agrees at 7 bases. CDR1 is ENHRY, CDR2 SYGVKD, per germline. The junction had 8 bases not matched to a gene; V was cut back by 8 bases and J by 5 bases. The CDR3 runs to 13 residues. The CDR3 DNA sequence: TGTGCCATCTCGGACAGGTTGGGGGAGACCCAGTACTTC. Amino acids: CAISDRLGETQYF.

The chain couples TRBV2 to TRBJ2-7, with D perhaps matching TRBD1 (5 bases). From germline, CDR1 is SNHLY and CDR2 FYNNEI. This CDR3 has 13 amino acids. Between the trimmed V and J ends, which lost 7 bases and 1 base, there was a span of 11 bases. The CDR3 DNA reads TGTGCCAGCAAGGGCGACAGATCCTACGAGCAGTACTTC. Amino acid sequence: CASKGDRSYEQYF.